Sequencing of this T cell receptor (beta chain) was carried out in a study of blood T cell repertoires in COVID-19. This clone was seen only a few times. The germline V and J ends were trimmed by 6 bases and 10 bases, with 12 bases remaining between them. CDR3 length: 11 residues. CDR1 SNHLY and CDR2 FYNNEI come from the germline V gene. Sequencing used immunoSEQ multiplex PCR; TCRdb keeps in-frame clones, though not all of them. The sample carries roughly 210,000 clones, approximately 81% recorded once. The chain recombines TRBV2 with TRBJ1-1; D is unresolved. Sequenced input: peripheral blood. This sequence was found in an elderly woman with COVID-19, enrolled during active disease. The CDR3 loop is CASSDLSGAFF. Here the CDR3 DNA reads TGTGCCAGCAGCGACCTTAGCGGAGCTTTCTTT.